The entry that follows covers one T cell receptor (beta chain) sequence. As yet, its antigen is unknown. The data belong to a study of T cell responses to AZD1222 COVID-19 vaccine. Study-level results: Just six or seven AZD1222 recipients tested seropositive at baseline. Spike-specific TCR breadth rose after two AZD1222 doses, and depth rose as well.

The table came from immunoSEQ multiplex PCR; TCRdb's copy has only in-frame clones and leaves some out. The data show approximately 150,000 clones, with roughly 87% seen just once and 5% to 6.5% held by the top ten. The CDR3 contains 15 residues. The ends lost 2 bases at V and 8 bases at J; junction bases unmatched: 14. CDR1 GTSNPN and CDR2 SVGIG come from the germline V gene (reference sequence). The source of this sequence is an adult who received the MenACWY meningococcal vaccine as a control. The V gene is TRBV30, the J gene TRBJ1-2; 7 positions agree with TRBD1. This specimen consisted of peripheral blood, obtained 28 days after the second dose of the MenACWY control vaccine. CDR3 DNA sequence: TGTGCCTGGAGTCGGACAGGCACCCAATTGAGAGGCTACACCTTC. It codes for CAWSRTGTQLRGYTF. Complete variable domain (other parts from reference TRBV30 and TRBJ1-2): SQTIHQWPATLVQPVGSPLSLECTVEGTSNPNLYWYRQAAGRGLQLLFYSVGIGQISSEVPQNLSASRPQDRQFILSSKKLLLSDSGFYLCAWSRTGTQLRGYTFGSGTRLTVV.